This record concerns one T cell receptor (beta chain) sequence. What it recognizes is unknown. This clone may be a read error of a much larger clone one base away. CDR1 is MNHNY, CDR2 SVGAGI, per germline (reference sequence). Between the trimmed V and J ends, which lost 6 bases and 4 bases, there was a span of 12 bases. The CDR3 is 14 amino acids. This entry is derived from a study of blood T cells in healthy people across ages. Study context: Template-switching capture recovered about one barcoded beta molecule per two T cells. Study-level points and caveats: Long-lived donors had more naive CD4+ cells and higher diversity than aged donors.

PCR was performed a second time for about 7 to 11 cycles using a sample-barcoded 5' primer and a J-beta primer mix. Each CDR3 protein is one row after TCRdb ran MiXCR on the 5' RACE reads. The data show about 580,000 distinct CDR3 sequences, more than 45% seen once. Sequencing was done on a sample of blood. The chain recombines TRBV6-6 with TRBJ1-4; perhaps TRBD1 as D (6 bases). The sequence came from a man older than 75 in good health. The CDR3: CASRLRGLNEKLFF. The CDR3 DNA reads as TGTGCCAGCAGGCTCAGGGGCCTTAATGAAAAACTGTTTTTT.